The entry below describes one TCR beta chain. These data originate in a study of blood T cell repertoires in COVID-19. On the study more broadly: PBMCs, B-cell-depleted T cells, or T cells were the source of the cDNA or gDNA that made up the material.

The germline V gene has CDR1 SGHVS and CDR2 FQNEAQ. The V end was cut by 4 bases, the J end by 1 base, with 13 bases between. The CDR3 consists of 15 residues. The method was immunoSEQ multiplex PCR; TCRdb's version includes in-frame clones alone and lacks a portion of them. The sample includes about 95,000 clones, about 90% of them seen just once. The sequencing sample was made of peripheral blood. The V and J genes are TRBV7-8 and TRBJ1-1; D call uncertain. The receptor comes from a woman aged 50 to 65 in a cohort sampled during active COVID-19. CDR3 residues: CASSSRRYANTEAFF. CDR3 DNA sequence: TGTGCCAGCAGCTCTCGGAGGTACGCGAACACTGAAGCTTTCTTT.